These T cell receptor beta chains were read from a single sample in a study of identical twins. TCRdb re-derived calls from the 5' RACE reads in MiXCR, one entry per CDR3 protein. The sample lists 1,800,000 or so distinct CDR3 sequences; under 35% were seen once. The specimen sequenced was cord blood. The receptors were sampled from a newborn girl in good health. Each CDR3 is given with its conserved first and last residue. The order of the fields is D gene, J gene, V gene, clone size, CDR3 DNA, CDR3 protein. D genes are given only for firm matches. Clone size, where shown, is once, few, many, or a class for clones that have expanded.

TRBD2 | TRBJ2-3 | TRBV13 | . | TGTGCCAGCACGCTGGGACTAACGGCCTTTTCGTCCACAGATACGCAGTATTTT | CASTLGLTAFSSTDTQYF
. | TRBJ2-1 | TRBV24-1 | . | TGTGCCACCAGTGAGGCAGGGCGGCAGTTCTTC | CATSEAGRQFF
TRBD2 | TRBJ2-7 | TRBV10-3 | . | TGTGCCATCAGTGAGGGACTAGGGAGGGGCGAGCAGTACTTC | CAISEGLGRGEQYF
. | TRBJ2-1 | TRBV27 | few | TGTGCCAGCAGTTTAAGGCGGGGGCGGTACAATGAGCAGTTCTTC | CASSLRRGRYNEQFF
. | TRBJ2-2 | TRBV11-2 | once | TGTGCCAGCAGCTTAGTTCCGGGGGGCGGGACCGGGGAGCTGTTTTTT | CASSLVPGGGTGELFF
TRBD2 | TRBJ2-1 | TRBV6-1 | . | TGTGCCAGCAGCCTCTTAGCGGGGGAGAGAGAGACCCAGTTCTTC | CASSLLAGERETQFF
. | TRBJ1-1 | TRBV12-3/TRBV12-4 | . | TGTGCCAGCAGTTCACCGGGAGGGAACACTGGAGCTTTCTTT | CASSSPGGNTGAFF
TRBD2 | TRBJ2-3 | TRBV27 | many | TGTGCCAGCAGTTTAGCGGGAGAGACAGATACGCAGTATTTT | CASSLAGETDTQYF
. | TRBJ1-2 | TRBV20-1 | many | TGCAGTGCTAGAGCCAGCTATGGCTACACCTTC | CSARASYGYTF
TRBD1 | TRBJ2-5 | TRBV5-8 | few | TGTGCCAGCAGCTTGGATCCCCACAGGGGTTCTAGAGAGACCCAGTACTTC | CASSLDPHRGSRETQYF
. | TRBJ2-7 | TRBV7-9 | . | TGTGCCAGCAGTACAGGGTCCGAGCAGTACTTC | CASSTGSEQYF
. | TRBJ2-4 | TRBV3-1 | few | TGTGCCAGCAGCCAAGGGCAGGGTGGAAACATTCAGTACTTC | CASSQGQGGNIQYF
TRBD2 | TRBJ2-7 | TRBV6-1 | . | TGTGCCAGCAGTGAATGTAGCGGGCTGACCTGTTACGAGCAGTACTTC | CASSECSGLTCYEQYF
. | TRBJ2-3 | TRBV21-1 | . | TGTGCCAGCAGCAAAGCAGGGACTAGCGGCACAGATACGCAGTATTTT | CASSKAGTSGTDTQYF
TRBD2 | TRBJ2-3 | TRBV5-1 | many | TGCGCCAGCAGCTCCGGGGGGGCAAGAGATACGCAGTATTTT | CASSSGGARDTQYF
. | TRBJ2-1 | TRBV4-2 | . | TGTACCAGCAGCCAAGATCGGGGAACCGACAATGAGCAGTTCTTC | CTSSQDRGTDNEQFF
TRBD1 | TRBJ1-5 | TRBV18 | . | TGTGCCAGCTCACCACTGGCCAGGGGGCTTGCCAATCAGCCCCAGCATTTT | CASSPLARGLANQPQHF
. | TRBJ2-3 | TRBV20-1 | many | TGCAGTGCTAGCGGGGCCACAGATACGCAGTATTTT | CSASGATDTQYF
TRBD2 | TRBJ2-1 | TRBV10-3 | many | TGTGCCATCAGTGAGCGCCAGCGGGGGAACTACAATGAGCAGTTCTTC | CAISERQRGNYNEQFF
. | TRBJ2-7 | TRBV9 | . | TGTGCCAGCAGCGCCGGGACCCCCTCCTACAATGAGCAGTACTTC | CASSAGTPSYNEQYF
. | TRBJ1-1 | TRBV28 | few | TGTGCCAGCAGTTGGGGGACCCAAGCTTTCTTT | CASSWGTQAFF
. | TRBJ2-3 | TRBV20-1 | few | TGCAGTGGGGGTCCGGCGGGAACAGATACGCAGTATTTT | CSGGPAGTDTQYF
. | TRBJ2-5 | TRBV3-1 | . | TGTGCCAGCAGCCAACGGGGAACGCAAGAGACCCAGTACTTC | CASSQRGTQETQYF
. | TRBJ2-3 | TRBV29-1 | . | TGCAGCATTTGGAACACAGATACGCAGTATTTT | CSIWNTDTQYF
. | TRBJ1-3 | TRBV5-1 | . | TGTGCCAGCAGCTTAGCCAGCTCTGGAAACACCATATATTTT | CASSLASSGNTIYF
. | TRBJ2-1 | TRBV29-1 | many | TGCAGCGTTGAAGAGGGTAGCGTGAGCTCCTACAATGAGCAGTTCTTC | CSVEEGSVSSYNEQFF
TRBD1 | TRBJ1-2 | TRBV28 | . | TGTGCCAGCAGTTCCACAGGGGGCCTTAACTATGGCTACACCTTC | CASSSTGGLNYGYTF
TRBD2 | TRBJ2-1 | TRBV27 | few | TGTGCCAGCAGTTTAGTGGGGACTAGCGGGGTCAATGAGCAGTTCTTC | CASSLVGTSGVNEQFF